The rows below give T cell receptor beta chains drawn from one sample of a study of T cells in Graves' hyperthyroidism and ophthalmopathy. MiXCR, applied by TCRdb to the multiplex PCR reads, yields one record per CDR3 protein. The sample yields 300,000 to 450,000 distinct CDR3 sequences, 20% to 30% seen once. The sequenced material came from blood. The receptors shown here come from a man aged 50 to 60 with Graves' hyperthyroidism. Each CDR3 is given with its conserved first and last residue. A D gene is named only where the DNA matches it firmly. The size entry is marked missing in some rows and otherwise reads once, few, many or a size class.

clone_size	d_call	v_call	j_call	cdr3_nt	cdr3_aa
-	TRBD2	TRBV10-3	TRBJ2-1	TGTGCCATTTTTCCTGGTTGGCTAGCGGGAGACTACAATGAGCAGTTCTTC	CAIFPGWLAGDYNEQFF
many	TRBD1	TRBV29-1	TRBJ1-1	TGCAGCGTGGCGGGACAGATGAACACTGAAGCTTTCTTT	CSVAGQMNTEAFF
many	-	TRBV7-3	TRBJ2-3	TGTGCCAGCAGCTCCACCGGACAGCGCACAGATACGCAGTATTTT	CASSSTGQRTDTQYF
-	-	TRBV28	TRBJ1-2	TGTGCCAGCAGTTTTGGGTCAGGGTGGGATGGCTACACCTTC	CASSFGSGWDGYTF
once	TRBD2	TRBV12-3/TRBV12-4	TRBJ2-1	TGTGCCAGCAGTGGACTAGCGGGAGGCCCCTACAATGAGCAGTTCTTC	CASSGLAGGPYNEQFF
-	-	TRBV2	TRBJ2-1	TGTGCCAGCAGAAGGACTTACAATGAGCAGTTCTTC	CASRRTYNEQFF
-	TRBD2	TRBV5-1	TRBJ2-7	TGCGCCAGCAGCTTGGGGACTAGCGGGTGGGACGAGCAGTACTTC	CASSLGTSGWDEQYF
-	TRBD2	TRBV5-5	TRBJ2-7	TGTGCCAGCAGCTCCCCCGGACTAGCGGGAGATATCGGGAGGTACGAGCAGTACTTC	CASSSPGLAGDIGRYEQYF
-	-	TRBV6-1	TRBJ2-4	TGTGCCAGCAGTTACGTAACGGGAGTACAGAACATTCAGTACTTC	CASSYVTGVQNIQYF
-	TRBD1	TRBV4-1	TRBJ1-4	TGCGCCAGCAGCCAACTGAATAGGGGGCGCATCAGGGCCGAAAAACTGTTTTTT	CASSQLNRGRIRAEKLFF
-	TRBD2	TRBV6-1	TRBJ2-2	TGTGCCAGCAACCCGGGACTAGCGGGAGGATCCCCCACCGGGGAGCTGTTTTTT	CASNPGLAGGSPTGELFF
many	-	TRBV11-3	TRBJ2-7	TGTGCCAGCAGCTTAGGGGCCGACACCTACGAGCAGTACTTC	CASSLGADTYEQYF
-	TRBD1	TRBV5-1	TRBJ2-7	TGCGCCAGCACAGGACAGGGTGGCGAGCAGTACTTC	CASTGQGGEQYF
-	-	TRBV30	TRBJ2-1	TGTGCCTGGAGTCTACAGGGTTTGGGGCAGTTCTTC	CAWSLQGLGQFF
-	-	TRBV20-1	TRBJ2-4	TGCAGGGCTAGTCCAGGGGCGAACATTCAGTACTTC	CRASPGANIQYF
-	TRBD1	TRBV12-3/TRBV12-4	TRBJ1-2	TGTGCCAGCAGGATCACCTACAGGGGGCAAGAAGGCTACACCTTC	CASRITYRGQEGYTF
-	TRBD1	TRBV2	TRBJ2-7	TGTGCCAGCAGACACCTCCCAACCGGGACAGCTGTCCTTGAGCAGTACTTC	CASRHLPTGTAVLEQYF
many	TRBD2	TRBV3-1	TRBJ2-3	TGTGCCAGCAGCCAGGCGGGAGTGGCAGATACGCAGTATTTT	CASSQAGVADTQYF
few	-	TRBV7-9	TRBJ1-4	TGTGCCAGCAATAGGATCTCAACTAATGAAAAACTGTTTTTT	CASNRISTNEKLFF
-	-	TRBV28	TRBJ1-1	TGTGCCAGCAGTGAGTACCCCATGGGAGCTGAAGCTTTCTTT	CASSEYPMGAEAFF
few	TRBD1	TRBV12-3/TRBV12-4	TRBJ1-5	TGTGCCAGCAGCAAACAGGGGTGGAATCAGCCCCAGCATTTT	CASSKQGWNQPQHF
few	-	TRBV3-1	TRBJ1-2	TGTGCCAGCAGCCAAGAATACAGAAATGGCTACACCTTC	CASSQEYRNGYTF
-	TRBD2	TRBV12-3/TRBV12-4	TRBJ2-5	TGTGCCAGCAGTTTGCAGGGGTCCAGCGGGAGAGGGGAGACCCAGTACTTC	CASSLQGSSGRGETQYF
few	-	TRBV12-3/TRBV12-4	TRBJ2-3	TGTGCCAGCAGACTAAACTTGGATACGCAGTATTTT	CASRLNLDTQYF
many	-	TRBV18	TRBJ1-3	TGTGCCAGCTCACCCAACAGGGCCGGAAACACCATATATTTT	CASSPNRAGNTIYF
few	-	TRBV29-1	TRBJ1-5	TGCAGCGTTGAAGATGGGGGGGGGCCCCAGCATTTT	CSVEDGGGPQHF